The rows below give T cell receptor beta chains drawn from one sample of a study of neoadjuvant nivolumab and ipilimumab in lung cancer. Using immunoSEQ multiplex PCR, the repertoire was profiled, and TCRdb retains in-frame clones only, with some absent. The sample has about 20,000 clones, 70% to 80% seen once. The sequencing used tumor tissue, collected after neoadjuvant nivolumab, alone or with ipilimumab, at or shortly before surgery. The receptors derive from an adult with non-small cell lung cancer. CDR3s include the opening cysteine and the closing phenylalanine or tryptophan. D genes are given only for firm matches. Not every row has a clone size; where given, it reads once, few, many or a size class.

v_gene	j_gene	len	abundance	d_gene	CDR3aa	CDR3nt
TRBV30	TRBJ1-1	13	once	NA	CAWNPTPTVEAFF	TGTGCCTGGAACCCAACCCCGACGGTTGAAGCTTTCTTT
TRBV6-5	TRBJ1-2	14	NA	TRBD1	CASSPDRAGYGYTF	TGTGCCAGCAGTCCAGACAGGGCGGGCTATGGCTACACCTTC
TRBV5-5	TRBJ2-5	14	NA	TRBD1	CASSPGTGVETQYF	TGTGCCAGCAGCCCCGGGACAGGGGTCGAGACCCAGTACTTC
TRBV11-2	TRBJ2-5	13	NA	NA	CASSPSWRETQYF	TGTGCCAGCAGCCCGTCATGGAGAGAGACCCAGTACTTC
TRBV6-6	TRBJ1-2	13	NA	TRBD1	CAISDRANYGYTF	TGTGCCATCTCAGACAGGGCTAACTATGGCTACACCTTC
TRBV6-6	TRBJ1-2	14	NA	TRBD1	CASSAGQTYYGYTF	TGTGCCAGCAGTGCGGGACAGACCTACTATGGCTACACCTTC
TRBV5-6	TRBJ2-3	18	NA	TRBD2	CASSLVAGGPLSTDTQYF	TGTGCCAGCAGCTTGGTTGCGGGGGGCCCCCTTAGCACAGATACGCAGTATTTT
TRBV19	TRBJ2-3	12	once	NA	CASSTGAGTQYF	TGTGCCAGTAGTACCGGGGCAGGTACGCAGTATTTT
TRBV7-9	TRBJ2-3	16	NA	TRBD2	CASSLGAGGPLHTQYF	TGTGCCAGCAGCTTAGGAGCGGGGGGCCCATTACATACGCAGTATTTT
TRBV7-8	TRBJ1-5	13	few	NA	CASSVVSNQPQHF	TGTGCCAGCAGCGTGGTGAGCAATCAGCCCCAGCATTTT
TRBV7-2	TRBJ2-7	13	NA	NA	CASSLNPNYEQYF	TGTGCCAGCAGCTTAAATCCTAATTACGAGCAGTACTTC
TRBV4-3	TRBJ1-5	15	NA	NA	CASSPSWVGNQPQHF	TGCGCCAGCAGCCCCTCGTGGGTGGGCAATCAGCCCCAGCATTTT
TRBV5-1	TRBJ2-1	16	NA	TRBD2	CASSFRTSGGLSEQFF	TGCGCCAGCAGCTTTAGGACTAGCGGGGGGCTTTCTGAGCAGTTCTTC
TRBV5-4	TRBJ1-1	13	NA	NA	CASSLMVDTEAFF	TGTGCCAGCAGCTTGATGGTTGACACTGAAGCTTTCTTT
TRBV15	TRBJ1-1	15	few	NA	CATSRPGAANTEAFF	TGTGCCACCAGCCGTCCCGGGGCCGCGAACACTGAAGCTTTCTTT
TRBV12-5	TRBJ2-1	15	once	TRBD1	CASAQGALSYNEQFF	TGTGCTAGTGCCCAGGGGGCCCTCTCCTACAATGAGCAGTTCTTC
TRBV14	TRBJ1-1	13	NA	NA	CASSQDIGSEGFF	TGTGCCAGCAGCCAAGATATCGGTAGCGAGGGTTTCTTT
TRBV5-1	TRBJ2-2	16	NA	NA	CASTLGAGARTGELFF	TGCGCCAGCACCTTGGGGGCAGGGGCGAGGACCGGGGAGCTGTTTTTT
TRBV6-1	TRBJ1-6	15	NA	NA	CASSAVVEGNSPLHF	TGTGCCAGCAGTGCTGTGGTCGAGGGTAATTCACCCCTCCACTTT
TRBV5-4	TRBJ2-2	15	NA	NA	CASSPPTPTGGELFF	TGTGCCAGCAGCCCACCAACCCCCACGGGCGGGGAGCTGTTTTTT
TRBV5-4	TRBJ2-1	13	NA	NA	CASSLDLNNEQFF	TGTGCCAGCAGCTTGGACTTAAACAATGAGCAGTTCTTC
TRBV4-1	TRBJ1-1	15	once	TRBD1	CASSQKTGANTEAFF	TGCGCCAGCAGCCAAAAGACAGGGGCGAACACTGAAGCTTTCTTT